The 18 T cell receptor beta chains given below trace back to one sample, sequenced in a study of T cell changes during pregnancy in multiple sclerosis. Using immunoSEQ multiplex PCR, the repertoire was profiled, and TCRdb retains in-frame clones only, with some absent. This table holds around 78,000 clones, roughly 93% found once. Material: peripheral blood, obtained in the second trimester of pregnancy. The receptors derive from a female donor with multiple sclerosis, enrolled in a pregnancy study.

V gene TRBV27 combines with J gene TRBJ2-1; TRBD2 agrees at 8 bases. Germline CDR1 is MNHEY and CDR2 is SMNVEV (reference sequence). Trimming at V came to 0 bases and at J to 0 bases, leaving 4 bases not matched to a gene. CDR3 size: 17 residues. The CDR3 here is CASSLSTGGHSYNEQFF. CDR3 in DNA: TGTGCCAGCAGTTTATCAACGGGGGGGCACTCCTACAATGAGCAGTTCTTC.

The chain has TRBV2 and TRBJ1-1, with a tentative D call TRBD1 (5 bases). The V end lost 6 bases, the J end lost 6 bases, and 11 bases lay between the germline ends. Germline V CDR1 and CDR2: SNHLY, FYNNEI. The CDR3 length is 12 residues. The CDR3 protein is CASSAQGSEAFF. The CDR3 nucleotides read TGTGCCAGCAGCGCTCAGGGTTCTGAAGCTTTCTTT.

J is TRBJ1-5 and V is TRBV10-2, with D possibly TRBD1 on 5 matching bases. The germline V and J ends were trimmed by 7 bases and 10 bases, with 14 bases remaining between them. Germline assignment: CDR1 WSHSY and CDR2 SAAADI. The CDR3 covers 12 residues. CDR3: CASTSHQGPQHF. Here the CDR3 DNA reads TGCGCCAGCACCTCACATCAGGGCCCCCAGCATTTT.

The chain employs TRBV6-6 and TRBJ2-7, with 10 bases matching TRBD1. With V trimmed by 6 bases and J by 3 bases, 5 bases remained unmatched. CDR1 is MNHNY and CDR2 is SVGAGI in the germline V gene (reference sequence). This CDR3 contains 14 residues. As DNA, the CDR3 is TGTGCCAGCAGGGACAGGGGGTTACACTACGAGCAGTACTTC. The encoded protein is CASRDRGLHYEQYF.

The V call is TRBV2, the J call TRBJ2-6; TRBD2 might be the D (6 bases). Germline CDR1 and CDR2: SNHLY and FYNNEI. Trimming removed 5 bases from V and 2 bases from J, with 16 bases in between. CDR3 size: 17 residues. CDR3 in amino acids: CASSRGGGATGANVLTF. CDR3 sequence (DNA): TGTGCCAGCAGTCGAGGTGGAGGGGCAACTGGGGCCAACGTCCTGACTTTC.

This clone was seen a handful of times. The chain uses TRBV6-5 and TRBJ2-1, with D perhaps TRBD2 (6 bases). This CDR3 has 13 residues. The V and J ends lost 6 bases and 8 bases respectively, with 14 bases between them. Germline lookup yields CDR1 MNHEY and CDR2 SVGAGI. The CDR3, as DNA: TGTGCCAGCAGCACCCCGGGAGCGGATGAGCAGTTCTTC. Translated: CASSTPGADEQFF.

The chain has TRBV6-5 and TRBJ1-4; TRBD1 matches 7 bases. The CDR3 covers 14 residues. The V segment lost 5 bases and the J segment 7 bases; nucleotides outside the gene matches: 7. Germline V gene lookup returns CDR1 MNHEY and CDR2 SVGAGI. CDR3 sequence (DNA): TGTGCCAGCAGTAGACAGGGAATTCGTGAAAAACTGTTTTTT. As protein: CASSRQGIREKLFF.

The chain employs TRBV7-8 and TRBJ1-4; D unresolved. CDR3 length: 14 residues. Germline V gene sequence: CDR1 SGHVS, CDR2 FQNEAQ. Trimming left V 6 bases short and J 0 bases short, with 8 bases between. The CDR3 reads CASSRTSTNEKLFF. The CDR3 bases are TGTGCCAGCAGTCGGACTTCAACTAATGAAAAACTGTTTTTT. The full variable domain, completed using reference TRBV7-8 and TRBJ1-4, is GAGVSQSPRYKVAKRGQDVALRCDPISGHVSLFWYQQALGQGPEFLTYFQNEAQLDKSGLPSDRFFAERPEGSVSTLKIQRTQQEDSAVYLCASSRTSTNEKLFFGSGTQLSVL.

The DNA for the CDR3 is TGTGCCAGTAGTGCTTCCCTTATCGGGACAGGGTTTGCGAACACCATATATTTT. This codes for CASSASLIGTGFANTIYF. The rearrangement uses TRBV19 and TRBJ1-3, with TRBD1 matching over 9 bases. After removal of 5 bases from V and 7 bases from J, the junction contained 18 bases not matched to a gene. Germline assignment: CDR1 LNHDA and CDR2 SQIVND (reference sequence). This CDR3 has 18 residues.

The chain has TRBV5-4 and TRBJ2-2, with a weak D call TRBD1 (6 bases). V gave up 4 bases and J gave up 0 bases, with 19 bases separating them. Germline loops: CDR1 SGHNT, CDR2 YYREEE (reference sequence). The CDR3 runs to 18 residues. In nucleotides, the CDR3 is TGTGCCAGCAGCCCGTCACCCTGGCAGGGGCCGAACACCGGGGAGCTGTTTTTT. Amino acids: CASSPSPWQGPNTGELFF.

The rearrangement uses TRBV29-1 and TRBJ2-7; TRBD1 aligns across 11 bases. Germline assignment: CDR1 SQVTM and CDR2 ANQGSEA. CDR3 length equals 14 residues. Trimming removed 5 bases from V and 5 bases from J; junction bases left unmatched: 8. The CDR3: CSVSGTGGSHEQYF. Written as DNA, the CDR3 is TGCAGCGTTTCCGGGACAGGGGGGAGTCACGAGCAGTACTTC.

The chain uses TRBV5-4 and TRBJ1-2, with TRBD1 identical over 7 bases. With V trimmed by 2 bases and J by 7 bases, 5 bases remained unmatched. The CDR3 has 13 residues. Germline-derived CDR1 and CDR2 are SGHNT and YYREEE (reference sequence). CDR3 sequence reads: CASSFETGSGYTF. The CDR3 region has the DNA TGTGCCAGCAGCTTCGAGACAGGGAGTGGCTACACCTTC.

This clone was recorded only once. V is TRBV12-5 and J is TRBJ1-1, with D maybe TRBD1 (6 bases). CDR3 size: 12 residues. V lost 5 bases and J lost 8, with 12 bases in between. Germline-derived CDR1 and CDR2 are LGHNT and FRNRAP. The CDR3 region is CASGPGGGEAFF. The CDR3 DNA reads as TGTGCTAGTGGTCCTGGGGGCGGCGAAGCTTTCTTT.

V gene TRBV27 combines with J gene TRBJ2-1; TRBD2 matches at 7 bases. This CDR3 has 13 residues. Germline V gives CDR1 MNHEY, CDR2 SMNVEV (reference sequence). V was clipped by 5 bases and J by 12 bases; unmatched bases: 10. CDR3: CASSPAGTKVQFF. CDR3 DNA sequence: TGTGCCAGCAGTCCTGCCGGGACTAAAGTGCAGTTCTTC.

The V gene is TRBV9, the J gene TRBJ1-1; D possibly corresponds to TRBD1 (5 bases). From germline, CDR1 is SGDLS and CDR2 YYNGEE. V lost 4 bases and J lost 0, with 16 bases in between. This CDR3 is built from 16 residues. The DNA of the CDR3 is TGTGCCAGCAGCCGCACCGGGGGTCCGATGAACACTGAAGCTTTCTTT. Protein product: CASSRTGGPMNTEAFF.

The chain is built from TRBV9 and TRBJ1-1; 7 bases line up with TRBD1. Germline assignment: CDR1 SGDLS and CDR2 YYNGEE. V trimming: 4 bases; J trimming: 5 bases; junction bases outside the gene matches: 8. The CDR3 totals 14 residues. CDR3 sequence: CASSHGQERTEAFF. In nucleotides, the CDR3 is TGTGCCAGCAGCCACGGACAGGAACGTACTGAAGCTTTCTTT.

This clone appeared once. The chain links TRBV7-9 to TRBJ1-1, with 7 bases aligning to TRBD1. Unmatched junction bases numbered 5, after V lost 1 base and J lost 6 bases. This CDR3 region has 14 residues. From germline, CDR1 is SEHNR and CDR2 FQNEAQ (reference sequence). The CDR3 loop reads CASSLGQGSSEAFF. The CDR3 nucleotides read TGTGCCAGCAGCTTAGGACAGGGTTCATCTGAAGCTTTCTTT.

The CDR3 bases are TGCGCCAGCAATCCCATAACGGGAGGGAGAGCCTACGAGCAGTACTTC. This encodes CASNPITGGRAYEQYF. V and J are TRBV23-1 and TRBJ2-7, with 8 bases lining up with TRBD2. TRBV23-1 is identified as an open reading frame with a role that is uncertain. The CDR3 length is 16 residues. J gave up 2 bases and V 7 bases, and 13 bases lay outside the gene matches.